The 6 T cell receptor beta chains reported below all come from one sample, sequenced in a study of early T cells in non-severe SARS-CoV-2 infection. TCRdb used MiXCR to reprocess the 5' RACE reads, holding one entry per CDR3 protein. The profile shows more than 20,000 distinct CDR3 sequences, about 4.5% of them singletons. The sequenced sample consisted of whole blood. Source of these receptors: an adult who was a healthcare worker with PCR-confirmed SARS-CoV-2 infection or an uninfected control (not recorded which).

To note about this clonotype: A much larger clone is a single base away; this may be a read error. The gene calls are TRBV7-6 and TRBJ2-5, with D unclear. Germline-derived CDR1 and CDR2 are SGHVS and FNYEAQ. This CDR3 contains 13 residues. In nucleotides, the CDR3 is TGTGCCAGCAGCCTCGACACCCAAGAGACCCAGAACTTC. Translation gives CASSLDTQETQNF.

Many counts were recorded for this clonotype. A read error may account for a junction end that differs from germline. CDR3 coding DNA: TGCGGTATGGGACAGGGAAAGAACACTGAAGCTTTCTTT. It yields the protein CGMGQGKNTEAFF. The gene calls are TRBV12-3 or TRBV12-4 and TRBJ1-1, with 9 bases matching TRBD1. The CDR3 is 13 residues long.

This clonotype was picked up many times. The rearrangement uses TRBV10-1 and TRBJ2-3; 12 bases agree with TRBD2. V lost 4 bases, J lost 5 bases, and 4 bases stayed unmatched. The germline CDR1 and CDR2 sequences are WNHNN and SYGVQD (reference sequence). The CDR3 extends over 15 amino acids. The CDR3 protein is CASSASLAGGDTQYF. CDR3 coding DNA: TGCGCCAGCAGTGCTTCACTAGCGGGGGGAGATACGCAGTATTTT.

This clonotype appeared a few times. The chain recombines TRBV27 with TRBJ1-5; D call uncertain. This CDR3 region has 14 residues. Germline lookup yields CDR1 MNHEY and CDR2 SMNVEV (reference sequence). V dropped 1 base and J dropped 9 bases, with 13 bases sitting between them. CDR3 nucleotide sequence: TGTGCCAGCAGTTTATATGCTGGAGGTGGGCCCCAGCATTTT. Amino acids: CASSLYAGGGPQHF.

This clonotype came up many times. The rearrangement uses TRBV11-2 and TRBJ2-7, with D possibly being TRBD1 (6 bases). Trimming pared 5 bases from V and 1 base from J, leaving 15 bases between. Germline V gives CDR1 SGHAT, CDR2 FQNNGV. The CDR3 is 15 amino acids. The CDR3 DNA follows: TGTGCCAGCAGCCCAATCCCCGGACAGTCCTACGAGCAGTACTTC. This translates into CASSPIPGQSYEQYF.

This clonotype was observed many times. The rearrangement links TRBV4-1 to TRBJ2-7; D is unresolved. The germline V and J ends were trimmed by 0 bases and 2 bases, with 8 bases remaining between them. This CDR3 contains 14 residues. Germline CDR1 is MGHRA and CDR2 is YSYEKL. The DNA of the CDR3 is TGCGCCAGCAGCCAAGAAGTCAGGCCCTACGAGCAGTACTTC. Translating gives CASSQEVRPYEQYF.